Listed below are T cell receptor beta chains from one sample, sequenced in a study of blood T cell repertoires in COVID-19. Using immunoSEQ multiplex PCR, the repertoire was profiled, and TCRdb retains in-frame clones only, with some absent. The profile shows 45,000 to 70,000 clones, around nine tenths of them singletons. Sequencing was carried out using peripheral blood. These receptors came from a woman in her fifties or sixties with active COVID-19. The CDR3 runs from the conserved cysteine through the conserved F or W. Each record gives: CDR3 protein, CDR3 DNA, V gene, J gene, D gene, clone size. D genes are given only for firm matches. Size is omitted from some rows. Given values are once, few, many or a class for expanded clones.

CDR3 protein: CASSSGLAGTDTQYF
CDR3 DNA: TGTGCCAGCAGCTCGGGACTAGCGGGCACAGATACGCAGTATTTT
V gene: TRBV7-3
J gene: TRBJ2-3
D gene: TRBD2
clone size: .

CDR3 protein: CASSWGLAGGYEQYF
CDR3 DNA: TGTGCCAGCAGTTGGGGACTAGCGGGGGGCTACGAGCAGTACTTC
V gene: TRBV27
J gene: TRBJ2-7
D gene: TRBD2
clone size: .

CDR3 protein: CATRLADTGELFF
CDR3 DNA: TGCGCCACCAGATTAGCGGACACCGGGGAGCTGTTTTTT
V gene: TRBV5-1
J gene: TRBJ2-2
D gene: .
clone size: .

CDR3 protein: CASSLQGGETQYF
CDR3 DNA: TGCGCCAGCAGCTTACAGGGTGGAGAGACCCAGTACTTC
V gene: TRBV5-1
J gene: TRBJ2-5
D gene: .
clone size: .

CDR3 protein: CASSINNQPQHF
CDR3 DNA: TGTGCCAGTAGTATTAATAATCAGCCCCAGCATTTT
V gene: TRBV19
J gene: TRBJ1-5
D gene: .
clone size: .

CDR3 protein: CASSAAGTAYGYTF
CDR3 DNA: TGTGCCAGCAGCGCCGCGGGGACAGCTTATGGCTACACCTTC
V gene: TRBV9
J gene: TRBJ1-2
D gene: TRBD1
clone size: .

CDR3 protein: CASSPEGPDYEQYF
CDR3 DNA: TGTGCCAGCAGTCCAGAGGGCCCCGACTACGAGCAGTACTTC
V gene: TRBV6-5
J gene: TRBJ2-7
D gene: .
clone size: .

CDR3 protein: CASSYRQDTEAFF
CDR3 DNA: TGCGCCAGCAGCTATAGACAGGACACTGAAGCTTTCTTT
V gene: TRBV5-1
J gene: TRBJ1-1
D gene: .
clone size: once

CDR3 protein: CASSWQGRSQPQHF
CDR3 DNA: TGTGCCAGCAGTTGGCAGGGTCGGAGTCAGCCCCAGCATTTT
V gene: TRBV25-1
J gene: TRBJ1-5
D gene: .
clone size: .

CDR3 protein: CASSLGLSSGGTDTQYF
CDR3 DNA: TGTGCCAGCAGCTTAGGGCTATCTAGCGGGGGCACAGATACGCAGTATTTT
V gene: TRBV11-2
J gene: TRBJ2-3
D gene: TRBD2
clone size: .